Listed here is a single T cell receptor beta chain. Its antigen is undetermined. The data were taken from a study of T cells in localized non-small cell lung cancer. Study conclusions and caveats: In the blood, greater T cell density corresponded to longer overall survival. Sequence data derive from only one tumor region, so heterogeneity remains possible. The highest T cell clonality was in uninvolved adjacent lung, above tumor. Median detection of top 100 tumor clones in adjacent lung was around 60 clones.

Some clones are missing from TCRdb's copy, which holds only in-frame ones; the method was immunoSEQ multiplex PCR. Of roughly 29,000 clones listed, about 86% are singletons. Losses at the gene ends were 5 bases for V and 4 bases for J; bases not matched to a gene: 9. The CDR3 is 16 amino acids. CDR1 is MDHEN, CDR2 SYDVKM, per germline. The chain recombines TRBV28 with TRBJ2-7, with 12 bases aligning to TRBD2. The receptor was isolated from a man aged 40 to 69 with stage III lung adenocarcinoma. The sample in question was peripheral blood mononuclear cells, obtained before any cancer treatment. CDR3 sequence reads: CASSPAGTSGFYEQYF. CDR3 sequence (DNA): TGTGCCAGCAGTCCCGCCGGGACTAGCGGGTTTTACGAGCAGTACTTC. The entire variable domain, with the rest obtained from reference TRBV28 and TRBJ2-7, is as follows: DVKVTQSSRYLVKRTGEKVFLECVQDMDHENMFWYRQDPGLGLRLIYFSYDVKMKEKGDIPEGYSVSREKKERFSLILESASTNQTSMYLCASSPAGTSGFYEQYFGPGTRLTVT.